This T cell receptor beta chain is drawn from a study of blood T cells in healthy people across ages. Study overall: Template switching retrieved approximately one barcoded beta molecule for each two T cells.

Concerning this clonotype itself: Given a much more abundant clone one base away, this may be a read error.

The CDR3 loop spans 16 amino acids. V shed 5 bases and J 1 base; nucleotides not matched to a gene: 8. Sample-barcoded 5' priming and a J-beta primer mix drove a second PCR of about 6 to 11 cycles. TCRdb analysed the 5' RACE reads with MiXCR anew, one entry per CDR3 protein. Counted here are roughly 2 million distinct CDR3 sequences, less than 50% occurring once; the ten biggest clones make up over 2%. The TCR was taken from a woman aged 40 to 49 in good health. The specimen sequenced was blood. The chain couples TRBV12-3 or TRBV12-4 to TRBJ2-3; TRBD2 agrees at 8 bases. CDR3 coding DNA: TGTGCCAGCAGTCTCCGAGCGGGGGCCGGCACAGATACGCAGTATTTT. It encodes CASSLRAGAGTDTQYF.